This TCR beta chain derives from a study of blood T cells in healthy people across ages. Overall study results and limits: Observed TCR beta diversity showed a strong correlation with the percentage of naive T cells as measured by flow cytometry. Bulk PBMC profiling left naive and antigen-experienced comparisons inconclusive. Older individuals had lower TCR beta diversity per million T cells (the decline was roughly linear).

A second roughly 7 to 11 cycle PCR used barcoded and J-beta primers. TCRdb re-derived calls from the 5' RACE reads in MiXCR, one entry per CDR3 protein. Among fewer than 2 million distinct CDR3 sequences listed, roughly 43% were seen once. Trimming cost V 5 bases and J 1 base; bases outside gene matches: 8. CDR3 size: 17 residues. CDR1 is MDHEN, CDR2 SYDVKM, per germline. Comment on this clonotype: Antigen specificity is unknown.

Researchers isolated at least 6 million PBMCs per sample. This chain uses TRBV28 with TRBJ2-3; 11 nucleotides agree with TRBD2. The sequenced sample was blood. The TCR originated in a human donor in good health. The CDR3, as DNA: TGTGCCAGCAGTCCCGGGACTAGCGGAGACCGCACAGATACGCAGTATTTT. Translating it yields CASSPGTSGDRTDTQYF.